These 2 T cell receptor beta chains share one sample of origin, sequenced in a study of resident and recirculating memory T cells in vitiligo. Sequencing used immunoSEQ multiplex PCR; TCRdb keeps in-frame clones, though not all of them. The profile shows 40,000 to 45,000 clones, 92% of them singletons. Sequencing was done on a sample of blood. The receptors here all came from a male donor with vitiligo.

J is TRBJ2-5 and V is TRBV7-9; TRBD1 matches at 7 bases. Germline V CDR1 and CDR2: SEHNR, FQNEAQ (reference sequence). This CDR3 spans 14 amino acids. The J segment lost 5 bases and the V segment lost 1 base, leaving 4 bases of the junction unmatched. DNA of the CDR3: TGTGCCAGCAGCTTAGTGTCGACAGGGGAGACCCAGTACTTC. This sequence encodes CASSLVSTGETQYF.

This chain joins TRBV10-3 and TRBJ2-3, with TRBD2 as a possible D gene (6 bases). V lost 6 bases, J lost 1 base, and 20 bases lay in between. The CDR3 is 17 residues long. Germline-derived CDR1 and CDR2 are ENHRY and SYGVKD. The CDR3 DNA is TGTGCCATCAGGTGGAGGGTGGAAGCAGAGGGCACAGATACGCAGTATTTT. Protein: CAIRWRVEAEGTDTQYF.